This section outlines one TCR beta chain sequence together with its context. Its antigen is currently not known. Nothing much larger sits one base from this clone, and base qualities are not available. Donors were healthy HIV-negative adults with no recently reported acute infections or vaccinations. Only Caucasian adults living in Nashville, Tennessee, USA were represented among the donors. CD4+ T cells were enriched through magnetic negative selection, after which naive cells were positively selected on CD45RA and the remaining negative fraction served as the memory subset. After blood collection by leukapheresis, PBMCs were isolated using Ficoll-Histopaque density gradient centrifugation and then cryopreserved in the vapor phase of liquid nitrogen. Analytical flow cytometry was used to check the purity and quantity of each magnetically sorted T cell population. From each sorted fraction, genomic DNA was isolated and quantified by UV absorbance on a Nanodrop 2000c.

This sample is part of a study of shared clonotypes between healthy human individuals (dated by TCRdb to 2020 to 2022). Some background on the complete study: A few men and two women, aged 18 to 49 years, made up the cohort. Blood TCR repertoires of about 5 healthy adults were deeply sequenced to estimate repertoire size and the extent of clonotype sharing between individuals. To increase sequencing depth and limit assay-specific biases, different laboratories used diverse techniques to prepare libraries and sequence TCR repertoires. Leukapheresis yielded between about 0.94 and 8.9 billion PBMCs per donor. For each donor, CD4 naive and CD4 memory were each run on three plates, CD8 naive on two plates, and CD8 memory on one plate.

The germline V gene gives CDR1 as MDHEN and CDR2 as SYDVKM. Here V drops 4 bases and J drops 5 bases, and the junction holds 7 bases not matched to any gene. From cysteine to phenylalanine, the CDR3 is 16 amino acids long. Only the CDR3 portion is preserved as DNA: 48 bases, with reading frame beginning at the first base. Broader findings and caveats from the paper: Naive subsets generally had larger estimated clonotype richness than memory subsets did. Because the study included only a small number of donors, the genetic and exposure-history diversity represented was limited. Pairwise subsampling indicated that sequencing depth was expected to affect the degree of clonotype sharing among donors. Clonotypes shared by all four sorted-subset donors showed higher generation probabilities than non-shared clonotypes. Sharing across a few donors was observed for roughly 5.4% of naive CD4, over 3% of naive CD8, 2.3% of memory CD4, and roughly 0.43% of memory CD8 clonotypes. Sampling was restricted to blood, and TCR repertoires in tissues likely differ from the TCR repertoires found in blood. Rarefaction of sorted-subset datasets indicated incomplete sequencing despite the large sequencing depth.

TCR CDR3 regions were amplified from genomic DNA by multiplex PCR using the deep immunoSEQ assay. Extracted genomic DNA from each cell subset was distributed evenly across all wells of several immunoSEQ 96-well plates, and each plate was treated as a replicate. For sorted subsets, each replicate PCR was loaded with approximately 200 ng genomic DNA, equivalent to roughly 30,000 T cell genomes. The purified libraries were quantified using a Qubit 3.0 fluorometer, sized with a Bioanalyzer 2100, and then quantified again using the KAPA Library Quantification kit. Every immunoSEQ 96-well plate was sequenced on a separate single-read 150-cycle Illumina NextSeq 550 flow cell. As for the original processing: Because only junctional sequences without quality scores were contained in the immunoSEQ output, filtering matching that applied to full-length reads could not be performed. To assign V/J genes and CDR3, sequences were annotated against IMGT germline references using PyIR, a Python wrapper for IgBLAST v1.9. Reads with weak V/J assignments (E-value above 1e-6), missing CDR3, stop codons, out-of-frame junctions, or ambiguous translated residues were removed. V3J clonotypes were defined as sequences sharing an identical inferred V gene, J gene, and CDR3 amino acid sequence. Percentage overlap between repertoires was computed as shared unique clonotypes divided by the size of the smaller repertoire. Repertoire richness was assessed with RTK rarefaction, the Chao1 estimator, and Recon v2.1 estimates of unobserved clonotypes. For all TCRbeta clonotypes obtained by the gDNA method from a handful of donors, generation probabilities were computed with OLGA. Drawn from immuneACCESS, this table holds only the in-frame rearrangements with V and J called that TCRdb kept. Clones are partly lost; checked studies trace under half to an unresolved V gene and leave the rest unexplained. V, J and clone size are taken as reported in that table, and D and trimming were inferred from the DNA itself. This sample is represented by 2,500,000 or so clones; around 90% of them were singletons. The ten largest account for around 0.4% of the sample.

The sequencing sample was made of naive CD4+ T cells from PBMCs. According to the study, the label for this sample's cell subset or site signals: CD45RA+ positively selected. The TCR originated in a man aged 18 to 29 in good health. Some clones in this sample may be carry-over from other donors' samples. The chain is assembled from TRBV28 and TRBJ2-3; TRBD2 agrees with 12 junctional bases. The CDR3: CASSSTGTSGLDTQYF. The nucleotide sequence is given as TGTGCCAGCAGTTCCACCGGGACTAGCGGGTTAGATACGCAGTATTTT.